The 5 T cell receptor beta chains reported below all come from one sample, sequenced in a study of T-cell memory formation after mild COVID-19. TCRdb called the 5' RACE reads again in MiXCR, with one record for every CDR3 protein. The profile covers roughly 510,000 distinct CDR3 sequences, with roughly 17% appearing a single time and about 8.1% taken by the ten largest. Sequenced sample: PBMCs or a T cell subset sorted from them (not recorded which). These receptors originate from an adult woman who had mild COVID-19 (a few samples of this study predate the infection). Cell type and time point are not known.

This clonotype appeared a few times. This rearrangement joins TRBV20-1 to TRBJ2-2; 14 bases align to TRBD2. The V segment lost 3 bases and the J segment 4 bases; nucleotides outside the gene matches: 16. The CDR3 is 20 residues long. Germline assignment: CDR1 DFQATT and CDR2 SNEGSKA (reference sequence). CDR3 DNA sequence: TGCAGTGCTAGCGGCGTGGGGACAATAGGACTAGCGGGGGGCACCGGGGAGCTGTTTTTT. Translating gives CSASGVGTIGLAGGTGELFF.

J is TRBJ2-2 and V is TRBV29-1; D tentatively reads TRBD1 or TRBD2 (5 bases each). The length of the CDR3 is 15 residues. Germline loops: CDR1 SQVTM, CDR2 ANQGSEA. V gave up 6 bases and J gave up 4 bases, with 18 bases separating them. The DNA of the CDR3 is TGCAGCGTAGACGAGGGGACCAAGTGCACCGGGGAGCTGTTTTTT. Its protein is CSVDEGTKCTGELFF.

This clonotype has ten or more counts. The rearrangement uses TRBV12-3 or TRBV12-4 and TRBJ1-1, with 10 bases matching TRBD1. The CDR3 has 16 residues. Trimming cost V 6 bases and J 5 bases; bases outside gene matches: 12. The CDR3 bases are TGTGCCAGCAGCCTAGGGGGGGGACAGGGGTATACTGAAGCTTTCTTT. Translated, it gives CASSLGGGQGYTEAFF.

This clonotype was counted only a few times. V is TRBV4-1 and J is TRBJ1-5; D gene ambiguous. Germline V gene data show CDR1 as MGHRA and CDR2 as YSYEKL. The CDR3 has 16 amino acids. Trimming shortened V by 0 bases and J by 0 bases, and 9 bases separated the two germline ends. CDR3: CASSQDASYSNQPQHF. In DNA, the CDR3 is TGCGCCAGCAGCCAAGATGCCAGTTATAGCAATCAGCCCCAGCATTTT.

The V and J genes are TRBV25-1 and TRBJ2-7; D is uncertain. This CDR3 spans 12 amino acids. CDR1 MGHDK and CDR2 SYGVNS come from the germline V gene. The germline V and J ends were trimmed by 0 bases and 4 bases, with 4 bases remaining between them. DNA of the CDR3: TGTGCCAGCAGTGAATACGAGTACGAGCAGTACTTC. As protein: CASSEYEYEQYF.